The source of this T cell receptor (beta chain) is a study of T-cell reconstitution after alpha-beta-depleted transplantation in children. Unique molecular identifiers featured in how the TCRbeta library was prepared. TCRdb ran MiXCR on the PCR reads and lists one entry per CDR3 protein. The sample gives 500,000 to 600,000 distinct CDR3 sequences, over 20% of which show up once; 30% to 45% is in the top ten. Per the germline V gene, CDR1 is DFQATT and CDR2 is SNEGSKA (reference sequence). The CDR3 covers 18 residues. Losses at the gene ends were 5 bases for V and 2 bases for J; bases not matched to a gene: 18. This clonotype was picked up a small number of times.

The origin of this receptor is a boy under two years old with Wiskott-Aldrich syndrome, due to receive a stem cell transplant. The chain recombines TRBV20-1 with TRBJ2-3, with 8 bases fitting TRBD2. The material was PBMCs, obtained before TCRalphabeta/CD19-depleted stem cell transplant. CDR3 DNA: TGCAGTGCTCGGGACTCGACAGCGGGCGGGGGGCACACAGATACGCAGTATTTT. Amino acids: CSARDSTAGGGHTDTQYF.